Listed below are T cell receptor beta chains from one sample, sequenced in a study of control samples from healthy donors and cancer patients. The table came from immunoSEQ multiplex PCR; TCRdb's copy has only in-frame clones and leaves some out. The sample holds 75,000 to 95,000 clones, around nine tenths seen once. The specimen sequenced was blood. The receptors originated from a woman between 45 and 60 years old in good health. CDR3s include the opening cysteine and the closing phenylalanine or tryptophan. A D gene is named only where the DNA matches it firmly. Not every row has a clone size; where given, it reads once, few, many or a size class.

j_call	v_call	clone_size	d_call	cdr3_aa	cdr3_nt
TRBJ1-2	TRBV4-1	-	-	CASSQGGGRFGYTF	TGCGCCAGCAGCCAAGGGGGTGGGAGGTTTGGCTACACCTTC
TRBJ1-1	TRBV6-5	-	TRBD1	CASSWDRFSGTEAFF	TGTGCCAGCAGTTGGGACAGGTTTTCAGGCACTGAAGCTTTCTTT
TRBJ1-4	TRBV12-3/TRBV12-4	-	-	CASSLEKLFF	TGTGCCAGCAGTTTAGAAAAACTGTTTTTT
TRBJ2-7	TRBV10-3	-	-	CAISGGQGIYEQYF	TGTGCCATCAGTGGAGGGCAGGGTATCTACGAGCAGTACTTC
TRBJ1-1	TRBV30	-	-	CAWSRWTEAFF	TGTGCCTGGAGTCGTTGGACTGAAGCTTTCTTT
TRBJ1-1	TRBV3-1/TRBV3-2	-	-	CASSQGKTLGTEAFF	TGTGCCAGCAGCCAAGGGAAGACTTTGGGCACTGAAGCTTTCTTT
TRBJ1-2	TRBV5-1	-	TRBD1	CASTAGQGAHGYTF	TGCGCCAGCACCGCGGGACAGGGGGCGCATGGCTACACCTTC
TRBJ2-7	TRBV19	-	-	CASSITGGDSYEQYF	TGTGCCAGTAGTATCACAGGCGGTGACTCCTACGAGCAGTACTTC
TRBJ2-3	TRBV7-9	once	-	CASSSGRTDTQYF	TGTGCCAGCAGCTCCGGACGTACAGATACGCAGTATTTT
TRBJ2-2	TRBV7-9	few	TRBD1	CASSRDRGLGELFF	TGTGCCAGCAGCCGAGACAGGGGCCTCGGGGAGCTGTTTTTT
TRBJ2-3	TRBV25-1	-	TRBD2	CASSDRSSGALTDTQYF	TGTGCCAGCAGTGATCGGTCTAGCGGGGCCCTCACAGATACGCAGTATTTT
TRBJ1-3	TRBV19	-	-	CASKSQVSGNTIYF	TGTGCCAGTAAATCACAGGTCTCTGGAAACACCATATATTTT
TRBJ1-4	TRBV7-9	-	-	CASSFDGGEKLFF	TGTGCCAGCAGCTTTGACGGGGGTGAAAAACTGTTTTTT
TRBJ2-2	TRBV19	once	-	CASRGWGKNTGELFF	TGTGCCAGTAGGGGGTGGGGGAAAAACACCGGGGAGCTGTTTTTT
TRBJ1-2	TRBV2	-	TRBD1	CASSESGRTGYGYTF	TGTGCCAGCAGTGAATCGGGCAGGACAGGGTATGGCTACACCTTC
TRBJ1-5	TRBV6-1	-	-	CASSEKGRGRDQPQHF	TGTGCCAGCAGTGAAAAGGGCAGGGGTAGGGATCAGCCCCAGCATTTT
TRBJ2-7	TRBV19	-	-	CASSILGHHEQYF	TGTGCCAGTAGTATTCTGGGGCACCACGAGCAGTACTTC
TRBJ2-3	TRBV9	-	-	CASSVTARDTQYF	TGTGCCAGCAGCGTAACAGCTCGAGATACGCAGTATTTT
TRBJ1-5	TRBV24-1	few	TRBD1	CATRQGEGQPQHF	TGTGCCACCAGACAGGGGGAGGGTCAGCCCCAGCATTTT
TRBJ2-5	TRBV7-2	-	-	CASSSLGQHVETQYF	TGTGCCAGCAGCTCGCTAGGGCAGCACGTAGAGACCCAGTACTTC
TRBJ1-5	TRBV25-1	few	-	CASSVGNQPQHF	TGTGCCAGCAGTGTGGGGAATCAGCCCCAGCATTTT
TRBJ1-5	TRBV3-1/TRBV3-2	-	-	CASSHRGGHQPQHF	TGTGCCAGCAGTCACCGGGGAGGGCACCAGCCCCAGCATTTT
TRBJ2-5	TRBV5-1	few	-	CASSSSQETQYF	TGCGCCAGCAGCAGTTCCCAAGAGACCCAGTACTTC
TRBJ2-6	TRBV6-4	-	-	CASRAGTGANVLTF	TGTGCCAGCAGAGCAGGGACTGGGGCCAACGTCCTGACTTTC
TRBJ2-5	TRBV6-1	-	-	CASSESGSETQYF	TGTGCCAGCAGTGAAAGTGGGAGTGAGACCCAGTACTTC
TRBJ1-1	TRBV5-6	-	-	CASSLGASYMNTEAFF	TGTGCCAGCAGCTTGGGCGCCAGTTATATGAACACTGAAGCTTTCTTT
TRBJ2-7	TRBV19	-	TRBD1	CASQGQGAGEQYF	TGTGCCAGTCAGGGACAGGGGGCTGGGGAGCAGTACTTC
TRBJ1-2	TRBV5-4	-	TRBD1	CASSVALTGYGYTF	TGTGCCAGCAGCGTAGCACTGACAGGGTACGGCTACACCTTC
TRBJ2-5	TRBV29-1	-	-	CSVLGLGTQYF	TGCAGCGTTTTGGGGCTGGGGACCCAGTACTTC
TRBJ1-4	TRBV2	-	-	CASSVTVNEKLFF	TGTGCCAGCAGTGTAACGGTTAATGAAAAACTGTTTTTT
TRBJ1-2	TRBV5-6	few	-	CASSGDRYGYTF	TGTGCCAGCAGCGGGGACCGCTATGGCTACACCTTC
TRBJ1-2	TRBV2	-	-	CASSVDYGYTF	TGTGCCAGCAGTGTAGATTATGGCTACACCTTC
TRBJ2-7	TRBV5-4	-	-	CASSLVDPYEQYF	TGTGCCAGCAGCTTGGTCGACCCCTACGAGCAGTACTTC
TRBJ2-6	TRBV2	-	-	CASSVEGGGANVLTF	TGTGCCAGCAGTGTTGAAGGCGGTGGGGCCAACGTCCTGACTTTC
TRBJ2-7	TRBV3-1/TRBV3-2	-	-	CASSQEGVDEQYF	TGTGCCAGCAGCCAAGAGGGGGTGGACGAGCAGTACTTC
TRBJ1-3	TRBV5-1	-	-	CASSSGGQGTYFSGNTIYF	TGCGCCAGCAGCTCCGGGGGACAAGGAACTTATTTCTCTGGAAACACCATATATTTT
TRBJ2-2	TRBV25-1	-	-	CASSKDRSYSNTGELFF	TGTGCCAGCAGTAAGGACAGATCTTACTCGAACACCGGGGAGCTGTTTTTT
TRBJ2-4	TRBV27	-	-	CASSNRNPTLAKNIQYF	TGTGCCAGCAGTAATCGAAACCCTACCCTAGCCAAAAACATTCAGTACTTC
TRBJ2-3	TRBV20-1	-	TRBD2	CSARLAGEQYF	TGCAGTGCTAGGTTAGCGGGGGAGCAGTATTTT
TRBJ1-5	TRBV30	-	-	CAWSAGGDQPQHF	TGTGCCTGGAGTGCGGGGGGGGATCAGCCCCAGCATTTT
TRBJ1-1	TRBV3-1/TRBV3-2	-	TRBD1	CASSQRGTEFEAFF	TGTGCCAGCAGCCAAAGAGGGACAGAATTTGAAGCTTTCTTT
TRBJ2-6	TRBV19	-	TRBD2	CASSMFLLAGLESGANVLTF	TGTGCCAGTAGTATGTTCTTACTAGCGGGGCTAGAATCTGGGGCCAACGTCCTGACTTTC
TRBJ1-2	TRBV29-1	-	-	CSVYRYGYTF	TGCAGCGTTTACAGATATGGCTACACCTTC
TRBJ1-1	TRBV5-1	-	-	CASSLDGNLNTEAFF	TGCGCCAGCAGCTTGGACGGGAACCTGAACACTGAAGCTTTCTTT
TRBJ1-5	TRBV6-5	-	-	CASSPYSNQPQHF	TGTGCCAGCAGTCCATATAGCAATCAGCCCCAGCATTTT
TRBJ2-2	TRBV5-1	-	TRBD1	CAGRTGGAETGELFF	TGCGCCGGCCGGACAGGGGGCGCGGAAACCGGGGAGCTGTTTTTT
TRBJ2-3	TRBV7-9	-	-	CASSTTSGTTSTDTQYF	TGTGCCAGCAGCACTACCTCCGGGACAACTAGCACAGATACGCAGTATTTT
TRBJ1-5	TRBV9	-	-	CASSVGGGLNQPQHF	TGTGCCAGCAGCGTAGGGGGGGGTCTGAATCAGCCCCAGCATTTT
TRBJ2-3	TRBV2	-	-	CASSDIESPDTQYF	TGTGCCAGCAGTGATATAGAGTCCCCAGATACGCAGTATTTT
TRBJ1-1	TRBV5-5	few	-	CASSLDLKAYTEAFF	TGTGCCAGCAGCTTGGATTTGAAAGCGTACACTGAAGCTTTCTTT
TRBJ1-3	TRBV30	-	-	CAWSTAAGNTIYF	TGTGCCTGGAGTACAGCAGCCGGAAACACCATATATTTT
TRBJ2-2	TRBV5-4	-	TRBD1	CASSSGTANTGELFF	TGTGCCAGCAGCTCCGGGACAGCGAACACCGGGGAGCTGTTTTTT